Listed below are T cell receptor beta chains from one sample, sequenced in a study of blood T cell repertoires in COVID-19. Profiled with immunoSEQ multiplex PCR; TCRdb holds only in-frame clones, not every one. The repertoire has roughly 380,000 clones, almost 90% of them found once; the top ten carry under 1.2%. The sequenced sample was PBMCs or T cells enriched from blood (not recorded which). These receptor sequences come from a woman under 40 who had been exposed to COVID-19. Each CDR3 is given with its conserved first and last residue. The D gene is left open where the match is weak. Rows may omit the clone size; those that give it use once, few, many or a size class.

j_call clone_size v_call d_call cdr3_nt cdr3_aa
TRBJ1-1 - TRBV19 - TGTGCCAGTAGATCAGGGGTTTTGGTGAACACTGAAGCTTTCTTT CASRSGVLVNTEAFF
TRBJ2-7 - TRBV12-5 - TGTGCTAGTGCTCATCCTTTGAGCTCCTACGAGCAGTACTTC CASAHPLSSYEQYF
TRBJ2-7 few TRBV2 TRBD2 TGTGCCAGCAGGCTAGCGGGATCAGAGCAGTACTTC CASRLAGSEQYF
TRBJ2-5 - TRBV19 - TGTGCCAGTAGTCTCGACATCGCTCAAGAGACCCAGTACTTC CASSLDIAQETQYF
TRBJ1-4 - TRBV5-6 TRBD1 TGTGCCAGCAGCTTGGGCAGGGGGTATACTAATGAAAAACTGTTTTTT CASSLGRGYTNEKLFF
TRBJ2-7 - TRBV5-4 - TGTGCCAGCAGCTTGCCGGGACTCTTAATCTACGAGCAGTACTTC CASSLPGLLIYEQYF
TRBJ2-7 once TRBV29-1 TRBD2 TGCAGCGTTGGACGGCTAGCGGGAGGCGAGCAGTACTTC CSVGRLAGGEQYF
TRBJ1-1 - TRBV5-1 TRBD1 TGCGCCAGCTCCCAAGGGACAGGGGGCTTTAACACTGAAGCTTTCTTT CASSQGTGGFNTEAFF
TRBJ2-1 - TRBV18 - TGTGCCAGCTGGGTCGGGAGCTCCTACAATGAGCAGTTCTTC CASWVGSSYNEQFF
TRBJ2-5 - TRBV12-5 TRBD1 TGTGCTAGTGGTTTGTTTACTGGGACAGGGGGCGCGACCCAGTACTTC CASGLFTGTGGATQYF
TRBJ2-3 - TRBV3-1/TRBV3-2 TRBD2 TGTGCCAGCAGCCTTCTTCGACTAGCTTTTACAGATACGCAGTATTTT CASSLLRLAFTDTQYF
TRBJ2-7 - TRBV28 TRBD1 TGTGCCAGCAGTAGTAGGGGGCGCTCCCTCGAGCAGTACTTC CASSSRGRSLEQYF
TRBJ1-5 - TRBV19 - TGTGCCAGCAACAGGGTGAATCAGCCCCAGCATTTT CASNRVNQPQHF
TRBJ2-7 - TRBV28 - TGTGCCAGCAGCCCCTTTCCAGGGATACTCTCCTACGAGCAGTACTTC CASSPFPGILSYEQYF
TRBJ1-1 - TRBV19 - TGTGCCAGTAGTATTTCCGAAACATGGAGCACTGAAGCTTTCTTT CASSISETWSTEAFF
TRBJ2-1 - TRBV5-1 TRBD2 TGCGCCAGCAGCTTGATTAGGACTAGCGGGAGGGGTGAGCAGTTCTTC CASSLIRTSGRGEQFF
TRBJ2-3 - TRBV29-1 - TGCAGCGTTGCCAGGAGCACAGATACGCAGTATTTT CSVARSTDTQYF
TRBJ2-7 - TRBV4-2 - TGTGCCAGCAGCCAAGCCCGACAGAGCTCCTACGAGCAGTACTTC CASSQARQSSYEQYF
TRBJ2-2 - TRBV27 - TGTGCCAGCAGTTTATCCCGACTAGACACCGGGGAGCTGTTTTTT CASSLSRLDTGELFF
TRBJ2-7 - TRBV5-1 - TGCGCCAGCAGCTTGGATCAGGTCGTCCACGAGCAGTACTTC CASSLDQVVHEQYF
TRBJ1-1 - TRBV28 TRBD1 TGTGCCAGCAGTTTACCACAGGGGGCGGGGTTAGCTGAAGCTTTCTTT CASSLPQGAGLAEAFF
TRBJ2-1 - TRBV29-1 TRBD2 TGCAGCGTTGAAGGACTAGCTATCAATGAGCAGTTCTTC CSVEGLAINEQFF
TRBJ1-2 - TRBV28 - TGTGCCAGCAGTTTTGCGCAGGGGCTACCTAACTATGGCTACACCTTC CASSFAQGLPNYGYTF
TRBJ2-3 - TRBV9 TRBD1 TGTGCCAGCAGCACACTGACAGGGCAAGATACGCAGTATTTT CASSTLTGQDTQYF
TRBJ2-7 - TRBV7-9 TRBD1 TGTGCCAGCAGCTTCAGAGGGGGCGGTGAGCAGTACTTC CASSFRGGGEQYF
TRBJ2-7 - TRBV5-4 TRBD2 TGTGCCAGCAGCTCGGGGGGATTTCCCTACGAGCAGTACTTC CASSSGGFPYEQYF
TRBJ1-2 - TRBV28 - TGTGCCAGCAGTTTATACAGGGCAGATGGCTACACCTTC CASSLYRADGYTF
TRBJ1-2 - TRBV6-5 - TGTGCCGCAAAAGGGGAGGGACGTGGCTACACCTTC CAAKGEGRGYTF
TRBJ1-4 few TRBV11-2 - TGTGCCAGCAGCTTAGATAGTACAGATACTGCAACTAATGAAAAACTGTTTTTT CASSLDSTDTATNEKLFF
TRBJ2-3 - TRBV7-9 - TGTGCCAGCCGGGGTGTGCGAGATACGCAGTATTTT CASRGVRDTQYF
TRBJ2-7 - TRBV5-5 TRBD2 TGTGCCAGCAGCTTGGAGGCGGGAGGTCTTACCTACGAGCAGTACTTC CASSLEAGGLTYEQYF
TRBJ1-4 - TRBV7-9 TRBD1 TGTGCCAGCGGAAAAGACAGGGCAACTAATGAAAAACTGTTTTTT CASGKDRATNEKLFF
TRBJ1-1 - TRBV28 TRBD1 TGTGCCAGCAGTTTAGGAGGGGGCGACGGGACTGAAGCTTTCTTT CASSLGGGDGTEAFF
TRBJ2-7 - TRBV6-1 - TGTGCCAGCAGTGAATTTCCAGGGTGGACCTACGAGCAGTACTTC CASSEFPGWTYEQYF
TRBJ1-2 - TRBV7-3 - TGTGCCAGCAGCTTAACGACCAGCGTCGGCGGCTACACCTTC CASSLTTSVGGYTF
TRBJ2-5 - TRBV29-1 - TGCAGCGTTGAAGTAGGGGCGGTAGCCTCGCGGACCCAGTACTTC CSVEVGAVASRTQYF